These T cell receptor beta chains were read from a single sample in a study of OX40 agonist ivuxolimab in advanced cancers. The table came from immunoSEQ multiplex PCR; TCRdb's copy has only in-frame clones and leaves some out. The repertoire holds about 26,000 clones, with just under 85% as singletons. Sequences were derived from CD4+ or CD8+ T cells sorted from blood, sampled in a trial of the OX40 agonist ivuxolimab. Receptors originate from an adult with an advanced solid tumor such as melanoma, head and neck, liver or kidney cancer. Both conserved end residues are part of each CDR3. Each record gives: D gene, V gene, clone size, J gene, CDR3 DNA, CDR3 protein. The D gene is left open where the match is weak. The listing skips clone size in some rows; elsewhere it reads once, few, many or a size class.

>-|TRBV2|-|TRBJ1-1
TGTGCCACCCAGGGACGGCGGTTTTTCATGAACACTGAAGCTTTCTTT
CATQGRRFFMNTEAFF
>-|TRBV11-2|-|TRBJ2-7
TGTGCCAGCAGCTTAGGGGCAGGGGACTCCTACGAGCAGTACTTC
CASSLGAGDSYEQYF
>-|TRBV5-1|-|TRBJ2-4
TGCGCCAGCAGCTTGGCATTTCCAAATGGGGACATTCAGTACTTC
CASSLAFPNGDIQYF
>-|TRBV5-1|-|TRBJ2-1
TGCGCCAGCAGCTTGGAACCTAGCCGCAGCTCCTACAATGAGCAGTTCTTC
CASSLEPSRSSYNEQFF
>-|TRBV5-1|-|TRBJ2-1
TGCGCCAGCAGCTTGAGTCGACAGGGGATAGCGGGACCGCACAATGAGCAGTTCTTC
CASSLSRQGIAGPHNEQFF
>TRBD2|TRBV27|-|TRBJ2-1
TGTGCCAGCAGTCTGAGCGGGAGGGTCTACAATGAGCAGTTCTTC
CASSLSGRVYNEQFF
>-|TRBV27|few|TRBJ1-5
TGTGCCAGCAGTCTCGGGGGTATCAATCAGCCCCAGCATTTT
CASSLGGINQPQHF
>-|TRBV28|once|TRBJ2-1
TGTGCCAGCAGGTCCAGGTCCAGCTCCTACAATGAGCAGTTCTTC
CASRSRSSSYNEQFF
>-|TRBV9|-|TRBJ1-3
TGTGCCAGCAGCGGCACTGACACTCCTGGAAACACCATATATTTT
CASSGTDTPGNTIYF
>-|TRBV30|-|TRBJ2-7
TGTGCCTGGAGTGTACAGGCTTACGAGCAGTACTTC
CAWSVQAYEQYF
>-|TRBV6-1|-|TRBJ2-5
TGTGCCAGCCAAGGCTCAGGGAGCCAAGAGACCCAGTACTTC
CASQGSGSQETQYF
>TRBD1|TRBV5-5|-|TRBJ2-7
TGTGCCAGCAGCTTAGGGACAGGAACCTCCTACGAGCAGTACTTC
CASSLGTGTSYEQYF
>-|TRBV6-5|-|TRBJ2-5
TGTGCCAGCGCGTCTAGTTCGTACCAAGAGACCCAGTACTTC
CASASSSYQETQYF
>-|TRBV27|-|TRBJ1-2
TGTGCCAGCACCTCGACCCGTTATCAGGTAGAGGGGCGCGGCTACACCTTC
CASTSTRYQVEGRGYTF
>-|TRBV9|-|TRBJ2-7
TGTGCCAGCAGCGTAGGCGGGTCGAGGGAGCAGTACTTC
CASSVGGSREQYF
>-|TRBV4-1|-|TRBJ2-7
TGCGCCAGCGCAATACAGGGCATGGGGGAGCAGTACTTC
CASAIQGMGEQYF
>TRBD1|TRBV4-3|few|TRBJ2-5
TGCGCCAGCAGCCAAGATCCCCCGGGACAGGGGGAGACCCAGTACTTC
CASSQDPPGQGETQYF
>-|TRBV30|-|TRBJ1-2
TGTGCCTGGAGTACCCTAGGGGCCACCTATGGCTACACCTTC
CAWSTLGATYGYTF
>TRBD1|TRBV7-9|-|TRBJ1-2
TGTGCTTCAGGGACAGACTATAACTATGGCTACACCTTC
CASGTDYNYGYTF
>-|TRBV11-2|-|TRBJ2-7
TGTGCCAGCAGCGGAACCGGGACACCTTCCTACGAGCAGTACTTC
CASSGTGTPSYEQYF
>TRBD1|TRBV11-3|-|TRBJ2-7
TGTGCCAGCAGCTCTCCCGGGACAGGCTCCTACGAGCAGTACTTC
CASSSPGTGSYEQYF
>-|TRBV7-9|-|TRBJ2-3
TGTGCCAGCAGCTTCCCCACAGATACGCAGTATTTT
CASSFPTDTQYF
>-|TRBV5-4|once|TRBJ1-1
TGTGCCAGCAGCTGGACAGAGGGTAACACTGAAGCTTTCTTT
CASSWTEGNTEAFF
>-|TRBV5-5|few|TRBJ2-1
TGTGCCAGCAGCACCAGACTATACAATGAGCAGTTCTTC
CASSTRLYNEQFF
>TRBD1|TRBV13|-|TRBJ1-2
TGTGCCAGCAGCCAACTGACAGGGGGGGCTAACTATGGCTACACCTTC
CASSQLTGGANYGYTF
>-|TRBV13|-|TRBJ1-2
TGTGCCAGCAGCTTAGGGGAGGATAACTATGGCTACACCTTC
CASSLGEDNYGYTF
>-|TRBV28|-|TRBJ2-7
TGTGCCAGCAGTTTAAGACGAAGCAACCCTTACGAGCAGTACTTC
CASSLRRSNPYEQYF
>-|TRBV7-6|-|TRBJ1-1
TGTGCCAGCAGCCCCCACCGGCTTGGGACTGAAGCTTTCTTT
CASSPHRLGTEAFF
>-|TRBV2|-|TRBJ1-1
TGTGCCAGCAGTGAAGGAGGGACGTGGGAGGCTTTCTTT
CASSEGGTWEAFF
>TRBD1|TRBV27|-|TRBJ1-5
TGTGCCAGCAGTGGGGGGACAGGGGGCAATCAGCCCCAGCATTTT
CASSGGTGGNQPQHF
>-|TRBV7-7|-|TRBJ1-2
TGTGCCAGCAGCCCACGGGGCTACACCTTC
CASSPRGYTF
>-|TRBV5-1|-|TRBJ2-7
TGCGCCAGCAGCATAATGCCCGGGACGGACCAACCCGAGCAGTACTTC
CASSIMPGTDQPEQYF
>-|TRBV5-6|-|TRBJ1-3
TGTGCCAGCAGCTTGGGGGTGAACGGAAACACCATATATTTT
CASSLGVNGNTIYF
>TRBD2|TRBV5-4|-|TRBJ2-1
TGTGCCAGCACTAGCCCGACTAGCGGCTACAATGAGCAGTTCTTC
CASTSPTSGYNEQFF
>TRBD1|TRBV9|-|TRBJ2-5
TGTGCCAGCAGCTTATTTCAGGGGGCGCCCGGGGAGACCCAGTACTTC
CASSLFQGAPGETQYF
>-|TRBV14|-|TRBJ1-4
TGTGCCAGCAGCCAGAATGAAAAACTGTTTTTT
CASSQNEKLFF
>-|TRBV30|once|TRBJ1-4
TGTGCCTGGAGTGTCGGTACGGCAACTAATGAAAAACTGTTTTTT
CAWSVGTATNEKLFF
>-|TRBV27|-|TRBJ2-3
TGTGCCAGCAGTTTATGGGGGGGGGCCGCAGATACGCAGTATTTT
CASSLWGGAADTQYF
>TRBD1|TRBV10-3|-|TRBJ2-1
TGTGCCATCATGGGGGACAGGCATCTCGGGGAGCAGTTCTTC
CAIMGDRHLGEQFF
>TRBD2|TRBV4-3|-|TRBJ2-3
TGCGCCAGCAGCCCAGCCGGACTAGCGGACACAGATACGCAGTATTTT
CASSPAGLADTDTQYF
>-|TRBV5-1|once|TRBJ1-1
TGCGCCAGCAGCTTTGGTCCGGGGCGGACGAACACTGAAGCTTTCTTT
CASSFGPGRTNTEAFF
>-|TRBV6-5|-|TRBJ1-1
TGTGCCAGCAGTTACGGGGGTTGGGGCACTGAAGCTTTCTTT
CASSYGGWGTEAFF
>-|TRBV11-3|-|TRBJ2-3
TGTGCCAGCAGCTTAGCGTCGGGAGCTGGAGATACGCAGTATTTT
CASSLASGAGDTQYF
>-|TRBV14|-|TRBJ1-1
TGTGCCAGCAGCCAAGATAGCGAAGGTACTGAAGCTTTCTTT
CASSQDSEGTEAFF
>-|TRBV5-6|-|TRBJ1-2
TGTGCCAGCAGCGACGGGGATAACTATGGCTACACCTTC
CASSDGDNYGYTF
>TRBD1|TRBV6-1|-|TRBJ2-7
TGTGCCAGCATCCCCCCTGAGACAGGGTCCTACGAGCAGTACTTC
CASIPPETGSYEQYF
>-|TRBV25-1|-|TRBJ1-1
TGTGCCAGCAGTAGATTTGACGGGACTGACACTGAAGCTTTCTTT
CASSRFDGTDTEAFF
>TRBD1|TRBV19|-|TRBJ1-5
TGTGCCACCGGGACAGGGTATAGCAATCAGCCCCAGCATTTT
CATGTGYSNQPQHF
>TRBD2|TRBV11-2|-|TRBJ2-2
TGTGCCAGCAGCACCTGGACTAGCGGGGTGACGGGCGGGGAGCTGTTTTTT
CASSTWTSGVTGGELFF
>-|TRBV5-8|-|TRBJ1-6
TGTGCCAGCAGCCCGTCTTATAATTCACCCCTCCACTTT
CASSPSYNSPLHF
>-|TRBV15|-|TRBJ1-2
TGTGCCACCGGGGGAGGATTCTATGGCTACACCTTC
CATGGGFYGYTF
>-|TRBV11-2|-|TRBJ2-7
TGTGCCAGCAGCTTCAGGATCAACGACGCCTCCTACGAGCAGTACTTC
CASSFRINDASYEQYF
>-|TRBV4-3|-|TRBJ1-4
TGCGCCAGCAGCCACGCTGGGGGGGAAAAACTGTTTTTT
CASSHAGGEKLFF